These 30 T cell receptor beta chains were all obtained from the same sample, sequenced in a study of cytomegalovirus exposure and HLA in healthy donors. PCR employed 60 Vbeta and 13 Jbeta primers. Assay: immunoSEQ multiplex PCR; the TCRdb copy retains only in-frame clones and omits some. Of 150,000 to 200,000 clones in the sample, under 85% were seen once. The specimen sequenced was PBMCs. These receptors were collected from a woman in her twenties or thirties in good health and CMV-seronegative.

CDR3 bases: TGTGCCAGCAGTGGAACCGGGACAGCGGGCACAGATACGCAGTATTTT. As protein: CASSGTGTAGTDTQYF. J is TRBJ2-3 and V is TRBV2; 7 positions agree with TRBD1. The CDR3 consists of 16 residues. Germline V gene data show CDR1 as SNHLY and CDR2 as FYNNEI. V trimming: 4 bases; J trimming: 1 base; junction bases outside the gene matches: 8.

The chain is built from TRBV6-5 and TRBJ2-3; D perhaps matches TRBD2 (5 bases). Germline V lookup: CDR1 MNHEY, CDR2 SVGAGI. This CDR3 spans 14 amino acids. V was shortened by 5 bases and J by 2 bases, with 11 bases between the two germline ends. In nucleotides, the CDR3 is TGTGCCAGCAGTGGACTGAGAGACACAGATACGCAGTATTTT. Its protein product is CASSGLRDTDTQYF.

This rearrangement joins TRBV2 to TRBJ1-3, with D perhaps matching TRBD2 (6 bases). The J call may be faulty, since TRBJ2-2 better matches the DNA end. This CDR3 has 11 amino acids. CDR1 and CDR2 from the germline V gene are SNHLY and FYNNEI. CDR3 sequence: CASKEGGELFF. The CDR3 DNA follows: TGTGCCAGCAAGGAGGGCGGGGAGCTGTTTTTT.

The chain couples TRBV28 to TRBJ1-4; 9 nucleotides line up with TRBD1. The germline V gene encodes CDR1 MDHEN and CDR2 SYDVKM. Trimming cost V 4 bases and J 0 bases; bases outside gene matches: 9. This CDR3 has 18 residues. CDR3 region: CASSSTGTGFATNEKLFF. The DNA of the CDR3 is TGTGCCAGCAGTTCTACCGGGACAGGGTTCGCAACTAATGAAAAACTGTTTTTT.

The chain couples TRBV7-3 to TRBJ2-1; 14 nucleotides match TRBD2. The junction had 4 bases not matched to a gene; V was cut back by 5 bases and J by 7 bases. Germline values: CDR1 SGHTA, CDR2 FQGTGA. The CDR3 totals 15 residues. The CDR3 DNA is TGTGCCAGCAGCATAGGGACTAGCGGGAGTAATGAGCAGTTCTTC. Translated, it gives CASSIGTSGSNEQFF. Full variable domain (rest looked up from reference TRBV7-3 and TRBJ2-1): GAGVSQTPSNKVTEKGKYVELRCDPISGHTALYWYRQSLGQGPEFLIYFQGTGAADDSGLPNDRFFAVRPEGSVSTLKIQRTERGDSAVYLCASSIGTSGSNEQFFGPGTRLTVL.

The J gene is TRBJ2-3, the V gene TRBV30; 9 nucleotides agree with TRBD2. The CDR3 extends over 15 amino acids. Trimming at V came to 1 base and at J to 1 base, leaving 3 bases not matched to a gene. Germline CDR1 is GTSNPN and CDR2 is SVGIG (reference sequence). This CDR3 reads CAWSEVAGGTDTQYF. The CDR3 DNA reads as TGTGCCTGGAGTGAGGTAGCGGGGGGCACAGATACGCAGTATTTT.

The genes are TRBV30 and TRBJ2-1, with 10 bases aligning to TRBD2. Germline V gives CDR1 GTSNPN, CDR2 SVGIG (reference sequence). The V segment lost 0 bases and the J segment 2 bases; nucleotides outside the gene matches: 1. The CDR3 runs to 15 residues. DNA for the CDR3: TGTGCCTGGAGTGTAACTAGCGGGGCCTACAATGAGCAGTTCTTC. It translates to CAWSVTSGAYNEQFF.

J is TRBJ2-7 and V is TRBV9; 8 nucleotides match TRBD2. Germline lookup yields CDR1 SGDLS and CDR2 YYNGEE. The CDR3 is 14 amino acids. V lost 0 bases and J lost 3; bases outside the gene matches: 2. In DNA, the CDR3 is TGTGCCAGCAGCGTAGAGCTAGCGGGCTACGAGCAGTACTTC. The encoded protein is CASSVELAGYEQYF.

The V gene is TRBV5-4, the J gene TRBJ1-1, with 7 bases that match TRBD1. There are 18 residues in the CDR3. J lost 0 bases, V lost 3 bases, and 14 bases had no gene match. The germline V gene has CDR1 SGHNT and CDR2 YYREEE (reference sequence). For the CDR3, the DNA is TGTGCCAGCAGCTGGGGGTTACAGGGGAGTGGGATGAACACTGAAGCTTTCTTT. It specifies CASSWGLQGSGMNTEAFF.

The rearrangement links TRBV5-1 to TRBJ1-3; perhaps TRBD1 as D (6 bases). Germline loops: CDR1 SGHRS, CDR2 YFSETQ. The CDR3 length is 16 residues. The V gene lost 4 bases and the J gene lost 4 bases, with 18 bases spanning the gap. CDR3 sequence: CASSPRAGAQGNTIYF. In nucleotides, the CDR3 is TGCGCCAGCAGCCCCCGGGCGGGGGCGCAAGGAAACACCATATATTTT. The whole variable domain, remainder taken from reference TRBV5-1 and TRBJ1-3, is KAGVTQTPRYLIKTRGQQVTLSCSPISGHRSVSWYQQTPGQGLQFLFEYFSETQRNKGNFPGRFSGRQFSNSRSEMNVSTLELGDSALYLCASSPRAGAQGNTIYFGEGSWLTVV.

This clone has just a few counts. The rearrangement joins TRBV6-5 to TRBJ1-1; D not certain. V gave up 3 bases and J gave up 3 bases, with 14 bases separating them. The CDR3 has 15 residues. CDR1 and CDR2 (germline): MNHEY, SVGAGI. The DNA for the CDR3 is TGTGCCAGCAGTTATATATCGGCTCAGGACACTGAAGCTTTCTTT. Protein product: CASSYISAQDTEAFF.

This chain connects TRBV4-3 to TRBJ2-7; the match to TRBD1 covers 7 bases. In germline, CDR1 is LGHNA, CDR2 YSLEER. This CDR3 contains 16 residues. V lost 3 bases and J lost 2; bases outside the gene matches: 10. The CDR3 DNA is TGCGCCAGCAGCCAGGACACCGGGACAGCAACCTACGAGCAGTACTTC. Translated, it gives CASSQDTGTATYEQYF.

This clone was counted only a few times. The V gene is TRBV6-1, the J gene TRBJ1-2; D remains unclear. The V end lost 10 bases, the J end lost 11 bases, and 8 bases lay between the germline ends. The CDR3 runs 8 residues. Germline V gene sequence: CDR1 MNHNS, CDR2 SASEGT. The CDR3 is CATQFYTF. As DNA, the CDR3 is TGTGCCACCCAGTTTTACACCTTC.

This clone came up a few times. The genes are TRBV4-1 and TRBJ1-4; 10 nucleotides line up with TRBD1. Per the germline V gene, CDR1 is MGHRA and CDR2 is YSYEKL. The V segment lost 3 bases and the J segment 8 bases; nucleotides outside the gene matches: 9. The CDR3 runs to 16 residues. CDR3: CASSHAGQGVGEKLFF. The CDR3 region has the DNA TGCGCCAGCAGCCATGCCGGACAGGGGGTTGGGGAAAAACTGTTTTTT.

The V and J genes are TRBV30 and TRBJ2-7; 12 nucleotides align to TRBD2. CDR1 and CDR2 (germline): GTSNPN, SVGIG (reference sequence). V lost 1 base, J lost 3 bases, and 1 base stayed unmatched. The CDR3 contains 14 residues. CDR3 sequence (DNA): TGTGCCTGGAGTGGACTAGCGGGGGTCTACGAGCAGTACTTC. Its protein is CAWSGLAGVYEQYF.

The chain combines TRBV28 with TRBJ1-2; D remains unclear. The length of the CDR3 is 15 residues. Germline V gene data show CDR1 as MDHEN and CDR2 as SYDVKM. V was shortened by 6 bases and J by 3 bases, with 17 bases between the two germline ends. For the CDR3, the DNA is TGTGCCAGCAGGGTCAGACGCTCGGGGTACTATGGCTACACCTTC. Protein: CASRVRRSGYYGYTF.

V gene TRBV5-1 combines with J gene TRBJ2-1; 8 bases are shared with TRBD1. The CDR3 totals 14 residues. Germline assignment: CDR1 SGHRS and CDR2 YFSETQ. Trimming cost V 4 bases and J 8 bases; bases outside gene matches: 8. The CDR3 reads CASSRIAGGDEQFF. The CDR3, as DNA: TGCGCCAGCAGCCGTATCGCAGGGGGCGATGAGCAGTTCTTC.

This clone was seen only a few times. The rearrangement joins TRBV18 to TRBJ1-2; D gene uncertain. The V end lost 3 bases, the J end lost 0 bases, and 20 bases lay between the germline ends. This CDR3 contains 18 residues. The germline CDR1 and CDR2 sequences are KGHSH and LQKENI. The CDR3 coding sequence is TGTGCCAGCTCACCGACAAAGATACAGTTACATACTAACTATGGCTACACCTTC. Translation: CASSPTKIQLHTNYGYTF.

This clone has just one count. The genes are TRBV6-1 and TRBJ1-1, with D perhaps matching TRBD1 (5 bases). The CDR3 loop spans 12 amino acids. V was cut by 3 bases and J by 8 bases, with 10 bases left in between. In germline, CDR1 is MNHNS, CDR2 SASEGT. The CDR3: CASSDFGGEAFF. Here the CDR3 DNA reads TGTGCCAGCAGTGATTTTGGGGGGGAAGCTTTCTTT.

In its sample, this clone was seen a few times. The rearrangement links TRBV10-3 to TRBJ1-5; TRBD1 matches 9 bases. Germline V gene lookup returns CDR1 ENHRY and CDR2 SYGVKD. The CDR3 has 22 amino acids. With V trimmed by 0 bases and J by 4 bases, 22 bases remained unmatched. CDR3 DNA sequence: TGTGCCATCAGTGAGTCCCCCGGGACAGGGACGCCTCCGGGGGCAATAAATCAGCCCCAGCATTTT. It encodes CAISESPGTGTPPGAINQPQHF.

The rearrangement uses TRBV19 and TRBJ1-2; D is uncertain. CDR1 LNHDA and CDR2 SQIVND come from the germline V gene (reference sequence). This CDR3 comprises 15 residues. Trimming cost V 5 bases and J 4 bases, with 17 bases left between them. The CDR3 is CASSPLGGRSYGYTF. The DNA of the CDR3 is TGTGCCAGTAGTCCGCTAGGCGGTCGGAGCTATGGCTACACCTTC.

The chain links TRBV11-3 to TRBJ2-3; a possible D gene is TRBD2 (6 bases). Deletions cut 0 bases from V and 1 base from J, with 11 bases between. CDR1 and CDR2 (germline): SGHNT, YENEEA. The CDR3 covers 16 residues. For the CDR3, the DNA is TGTGCCAGCAGCTTAGATCCAGCGGGCGGCACAGATACGCAGTATTTT. The encoded protein is CASSLDPAGGTDTQYF.

V is TRBV29-1 and J is TRBJ2-7; a possible D gene is TRBD1 (5 bases). The germline V gene encodes CDR1 SQVTM and CDR2 ANQGSEA. The CDR3 is 13 amino acids. The V and J ends lost 4 bases and 3 bases respectively, with 13 bases between them. CDR3 in amino acids: CSVVQGWNYEQYF. Written as DNA, the CDR3 is TGCAGCGTTGTGCAGGGTTGGAACTACGAGCAGTACTTC.

The chain uses TRBV13 and TRBJ2-7; D is possibly TRBD2 (5 bases). The CDR3 consists of 13 residues. The germline gives CDR1 PRHDT, CDR2 FYEKMQ (reference sequence). The V and J ends lost 3 bases and 6 bases respectively, with 12 bases between them. CDR3: CASSLGVFGEQYF. The CDR3 DNA follows: TGTGCCAGCAGCTTGGGAGTATTTGGCGAGCAGTACTTC. Together with reference TRBV13 and TRBJ2-7, the CDR3 gives the full variable domain: AAGVIQSPRHLIKEKRETATLKCYPIPRHDTVYWYQQGPGQDPQFLISFYEKMQSDKGSIPDRFSAQQFSDYHSELNMSSLELGDSALYFCASSLGVFGEQYFGPGTRLTVT.

This chain links TRBV19 with TRBJ1-6; D is undetermined. Looked up from germline, CDR1 is LNHDA and CDR2 is SQIVND (reference sequence). The germline V and J ends were trimmed by 10 bases and 8 bases, with 18 bases remaining between them. The CDR3 extends over 14 amino acids. The CDR3 bases are TGTGCCACCCAGGATGGGCATTCCTATTCACCCCTCCACTTT. It is translated as CATQDGHSYSPLHF. The full variable domain, in which reference TRBV19 and TRBJ1-6 provide the parts outside the CDR3, is DGGITQSPKYLFRKEGQNVTLSCEQNLNHDAMYWYRQDPGQGLRLIYYSQIVNDFQKGDIAEGYSVSREKKESFPLTVTSAQKNPTAFYLCATQDGHSYSPLHFGNGTRLTVT.

V and J are TRBV27 and TRBJ2-7; maybe TRBD2 (7 bases). V shed 6 bases and J shed 3 bases, with 33 bases lying between them. Germline-derived CDR1 and CDR2 are MNHEY and SMNVEV (reference sequence). The CDR3 spans 20 residues. CDR3 nucleotide sequence: TGTGCCAGCAGAAGTTTAAGGGGGGGGAGGCTTTTTAAAGGGGTCTACGAGCAGTACTTC. Translating it yields CASRSLRGGRLFKGVYEQYF.

V usage is TRBV7-2 and J usage is TRBJ2-1, with 9 positions matching TRBD1. The germline V gene has CDR1 SGHTA and CDR2 FQGNSA. The CDR3 has 15 amino acids. J gave up 10 bases and V 5 bases, and 12 bases lay outside the gene matches. CDR3: CASSPNRGRGVEQFF. CDR3 nucleotides: TGTGCCAGCAGCCCCAACAGGGGGCGAGGAGTGGAGCAGTTCTTC.

The V and J genes are TRBV7-9 and TRBJ2-1, with TRBD2 matching over 8 bases. The CDR3 sequence is 12 residues long. The V gene's germline CDR1 is SEHNR and CDR2 FQNEAQ (reference sequence). V shed 5 bases, J shed 10 bases, and the junction held 4 bases outside the gene matches. CDR3 amino acids: CASSLSGTEQFF. CDR3 nucleotide sequence: TGTGCCAGCAGCCTTAGCGGGACCGAGCAGTTCTTC.

V is TRBV2 and J is TRBJ2-1; 9 bases align to TRBD2. V was pared by 3 bases and J by 6 bases, with 6 bases of the junction left unmatched. The V gene's germline CDR1 is SNHLY and CDR2 FYNNEI. The CDR3 spans 15 residues. The CDR3 here is CASSETSGRINEQFF. The CDR3 DNA follows: TGTGCCAGCAGTGAGACAAGCGGGAGGATCAATGAGCAGTTCTTC.

The rearrangement joins TRBV30 to TRBJ2-7; 9 nucleotides line up with TRBD1. The ends lost 2 bases at V and 3 bases at J; junction bases unmatched: 5. This CDR3 has 14 amino acids. CDR1 is GTSNPN, CDR2 SVGIG, per germline (reference sequence). The CDR3 coding sequence is TGTGCCTGGAGTAGAACGGACAGGGGCTACGAGCAGTACTTC. Its protein is CAWSRTDRGYEQYF.